The text below deals with one T cell receptor beta chain. Its antigen remains unidentified. The data originate from a study of OX40 agonist ivuxolimab in advanced cancers. In the study overall: Ivuxolimab was administered intravenously to patients at 0.01 to 10 mg/kg every 2 weeks. Study-level findings and limits: Blood T cells, both CD4+ and CD8+, expanded clonally by week 6 at 0.1 to 3.0 mg/kg. Relative to CD4+ cells, CD8+ T cells on average had more expanded clones.

Some clones are missing from TCRdb's copy, which holds only in-frame ones; the method was immunoSEQ multiplex PCR. The table lists about 78,000 clones, approximately 84% of them singletons. People who had autoimmune disease history or systemic immunosuppression were excluded. The CDR3 loop spans 19 amino acids. The germline V gene encodes CDR1 GTSNPN and CDR2 SVGIG (reference sequence). Trimming removed 0 bases at V and 5 bases at J, with 28 bases between. The clonotype was recovered from an adult with an advanced solid tumor such as melanoma, head and neck, liver or kidney cancer. The sequences come from CD4+ or CD8+ T cells sorted from blood, collected in a trial of the OX40 agonist ivuxolimab. This chain uses TRBV30 with TRBJ1-2; the D is unclear. The CDR3 loop reads CAWSVRSVNSLTSGYGYTF. CDR3 sequence (DNA): TGTGCCTGGAGTGTACGATCGGTTAATTCTTTGACAAGCGGTTATGGCTACACCTTC.